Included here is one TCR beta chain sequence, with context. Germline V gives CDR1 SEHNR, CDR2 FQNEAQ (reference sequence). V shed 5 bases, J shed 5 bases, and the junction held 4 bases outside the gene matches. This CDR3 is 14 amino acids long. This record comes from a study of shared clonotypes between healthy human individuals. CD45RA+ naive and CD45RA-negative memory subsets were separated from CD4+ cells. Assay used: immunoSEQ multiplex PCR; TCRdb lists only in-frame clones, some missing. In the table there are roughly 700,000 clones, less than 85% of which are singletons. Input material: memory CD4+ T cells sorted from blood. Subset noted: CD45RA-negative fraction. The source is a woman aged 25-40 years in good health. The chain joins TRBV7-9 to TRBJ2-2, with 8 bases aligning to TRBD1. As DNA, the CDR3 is TGTGCCAGCAGCCGACAGGGGAGAACCGGGGAGCTGTTTTTT. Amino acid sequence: CASSRQGRTGELFF.